This T cell receptor (beta chain) was observed in a study of human T cells and chemical hapten exposure (dated by TCRdb to about 2021). A note on the overall study: The libraries were sequenced as a pool, and the TCR yield per sample differed mostly because of small variations in library volumes within the pool. In alopecia patients, the study followed how the peripheral blood TCR repertoire changed in vivo over primary and secondary sensitization to diphenylcyclopropenone (DPC), a hapten. Both TCR alpha and TCR beta chains were sequenced from each blood RNA sample. Points the paper makes about the study in general: Repeated subsampling changed both the strength of the expansion versus patch-test correlation and the threshold at which the correlation became significant. No change with DPC sensitization was found in the number of TCRs above 1 in 1000 frequency, and no evidence of global repertoire structure alterations was found.

Of note for this clonotype: It has no known antigen specificity. Base-call qualities are not available, and no considerably larger clone is one nucleotide away.

Interpreted using the paper, the time point label stands for: healthy volunteer bleed at 2 weeks. Total RNA was extracted from unfractionated whole blood collected in Tempus Blood RNA tubes. Roughly 5 healthy volunteers acted as controls for TCR sequencing and had blood drawn at day 0, 2 weeks and 6 weeks. Looking up the germline V gene yields CDR1 SNHLY and CDR2 FYNNEI. Including cysteine and phenylalanine, the CDR3 has 12 amino acids. Of the read, only the CDR3 DNA is kept; its 36 bases are in frame from base 1. Cut back by 1 base and 3 bases, the V and J ends lie 3 bases apart. The library relied on RACE. The reads were generated on a NextSeq 500. During library preparation, unique molecular identifiers were attached to individual cDNA molecules so that TCRs could be counted quantitatively and reproducibly. The original methods were these. Samples had a median of roughly 87,000 TCRs, with a range from roughly 23,224 to 700,000. V, J and CDR3 annotation of the TCR reads was carried out using the Decombinator software suite. To make PS versus PT1 abundance plots, every sample was subsampled to the same number of TCRs (28,000). TCRs were defined as expanded if absent before sensitization and observed at least eight times at the 2-week time point. Starting from the raw public reads, TCRdb applied fastp trimming at Q25, assembled clones with MiXCR and retained in-frame beta chains. A single entry per CDR3 protein holds the most common genes and DNA from its merged rows. The authors' filters were not applied to this entry. This sample is represented by 100,000 to 150,000 distinct CDR3 sequences; about 9% of them were singletons. Around 1.9% of the sample belongs to the ten largest clones.

The source material was whole blood. The receptor comes from a male donor in good health. Some clones in this sample may be carry-over from other donors' samples. The V gene is TRBV2 and the J gene is TRBJ1-1; the D gene is not confidently resolved. The DNA sequence is TGTGCCAGCAGTGAAGTGGACACTGAAGCTTTCTTT. This gives the protein CASSEVDTEAFF.